The 29 T cell receptor beta chains below all came from one sample that was sequenced in a study of blood T cell repertoires in COVID-19. Profiled with immunoSEQ multiplex PCR; TCRdb holds only in-frame clones, not every one. Of roughly 300,000 clones listed, 86% are singletons. The sample was PBMCs or T cells enriched from blood (not recorded which). The receptors shown here come from a woman between 18 and 29 years old who had recovered from COVID-19.

This chain connects TRBV5-8 to TRBJ1-4; possible D gene TRBD1, 5 bases. This CDR3 spans 15 amino acids. The V gene's germline CDR1 is SGHTS and CDR2 YDEGEE. V was shortened by 3 bases and J by 0 bases, with 9 bases between the two germline ends. CDR3 sequence (DNA): TGTGCCAGCAGCTCTGGACAAACAACTAATGAAAAACTGTTTTTT. Residues: CASSSGQTTNEKLFF.

V usage is TRBV19 and J usage is TRBJ2-2; D unclear. V lost 10 bases and J 0 bases, leaving 12 bases between the germline ends. The CDR3 has 14 residues. Germline assignment: CDR1 LNHDA and CDR2 SQIVND (reference sequence). The CDR3 DNA is TGTGCCACACCTAGTGGCTCGAACACCGGGGAGCTGTTTTTT. Protein sequence: CATPSGSNTGELFF. Based on the CDR3 plus reference TRBV19 and TRBJ2-2, the full variable domain is DGGITQSPKYLFRKEGQNVTLSCEQNLNHDAMYWYRQDPGQGLRLIYYSQIVNDFQKGDIAEGYSVSREKKESFPLTVTSAQKNPTAFYLCATPSGSNTGELFFGEGSRLTVL.

The CDR3 protein is CASSQTGTSGGEQYF. In nucleotides, the CDR3 is TGCGCCAGCAGCCAGACCGGGACTAGCGGAGGCGAGCAGTACTTC. The rearrangement uses TRBV5-1 and TRBJ2-7; 11 positions match TRBD2. J was trimmed by 6 bases and V by 4 bases; bases with no gene match: 9. Germline V gene lookup returns CDR1 SGHRS and CDR2 YFSETQ. This CDR3 is built from 15 residues.

The chain carries TRBV2 and TRBJ1-5, with D perhaps matching TRBD1 (5 bases). V dropped 4 bases and J dropped 3 bases, with 10 bases sitting between them. The CDR3 has 14 amino acids. Looked up from germline, CDR1 is SNHLY and CDR2 is FYNNEI. CDR3 nucleotide sequence: TGTGCCAGCAGTGTCCAGGGACTCAATCAGCCCCAGCATTTT. Amino acid sequence: CASSVQGLNQPQHF.

In this sample, this clone turned up a few times. The V and J genes are TRBV28 and TRBJ2-2; D is perhaps TRBD1 (6 bases). This CDR3 has 17 amino acids. Germline assignment: CDR1 MDHEN and CDR2 SYDVKM. Trimming left V 5 bases short and J 5 bases short, with 21 bases between. The CDR3 DNA reads as TGTGCCAGCAGTGTAAATACAGGGCTGTTCGGGACCGGGGAGCTGTTTTTT. This translates into CASSVNTGLFGTGELFF.

This clone came up once. The chain joins TRBV28 to TRBJ1-2; no reliable D call. The CDR3 is 11 residues long. In germline, CDR1 is MDHEN, CDR2 SYDVKM. V gave up 5 bases and J gave up 6 bases, with 7 bases separating them. The CDR3 DNA reads as TGTGCCAGCAGTCCGGCGGATGGCTACACCTTC. It is translated as CASSPADGYTF.

This clone was seen a handful of times. The chain combines TRBV6-5 with TRBJ2-7; 11 bases map to TRBD1. J gave up 3 bases and V 7 bases, and 8 bases lay outside the gene matches. Germline V gene sequence: CDR1 MNHEY, CDR2 SVGAGI. The CDR3 totals 15 residues. CDR3 in amino acids: CASKWTGGPDYEQYF. The CDR3 DNA is TGTGCCAGCAAATGGACAGGGGGCCCAGACTACGAGCAGTACTTC.

This clone occurred a few times. The V call is TRBV5-3, the J call TRBJ2-1; TRBD2 might be the D (6 bases). TRBV5-3 is recorded as an ORF, its role being uncertain. Trimming stripped 1 base from V and 5 bases from J, with 13 bases between. The CDR3 spans 15 residues. The CDR3 spells CARSLTGVDNNEQFF. CDR3 in DNA: TGTGCCAGAAGCTTGACGGGAGTAGATAACAATGAGCAGTTCTTC.

V and J are TRBV5-8 and TRBJ2-6; D not resolved. This CDR3 has 14 amino acids. The ends were cut back, 4 bases at V and 1 base at J, with 6 bases in the middle. From germline, CDR1 is SGHTS and CDR2 YDEGEE. CDR3 protein: CASSRGSGANVLTF. CDR3 DNA: TGTGCCAGCAGCCGAGGATCTGGGGCCAACGTCCTGACTTTC.

The chain employs TRBV19 and TRBJ1-1; D is uncertain. CDR3 length: 13 amino acids. Germline values: CDR1 LNHDA, CDR2 SQIVND (reference sequence). Trimming stripped 2 bases from V and 3 bases from J, with 7 bases between. CDR3 nucleotide sequence: TGTGCCAGTAGTATATCTACAGACACTGAAGCTTTCTTT. Translation: CASSISTDTEAFF.

Turning to this clone: The same CDR3 arises from other DNA sequences in this sample as well. This chain connects TRBV20-1 to TRBJ2-5; 7 bases match TRBD2. The J segment lost 2 bases and the V segment lost 3 bases, leaving 3 bases of the junction unmatched. This CDR3 spans 13 amino acids. Germline V gene lookup returns CDR1 DFQATT and CDR2 SNEGSKA (reference sequence). The CDR3 loop reads CSASGGGQETQYF. CDR3 in DNA: TGCAGTGCTAGTGGCGGGGGTCAAGAGACCCAGTACTTC.

V usage is TRBV27 and J usage is TRBJ2-1, with 7 bases aligning to TRBD1. The V gene end was trimmed by 6 bases and the J gene end by 0 bases; junction bases not matched to a gene: 8. This CDR3 has 16 amino acids. Germline CDR1 reads MNHEY; CDR2 reads SMNVEV (reference sequence). This CDR3 reads CASRIQPGGSYNEQFF. CDR3 in DNA: TGTGCCAGCAGGATACAACCAGGGGGCTCCTACAATGAGCAGTTCTTC.

The chain links TRBV28 to TRBJ1-2; possible D gene TRBD1, 6 bases. CDR3 size: 10 residues. Germline-derived CDR1 and CDR2 are MDHEN and SYDVKM. V was trimmed by 6 bases and J by 14 bases, leaving 13 bases between them. CDR3 in amino acids: CASSYGQLTF. CDR3 sequence (DNA): TGTGCCAGCAGCTACGGACAGTTAACCTTC.

This clone has more than one count but fewer than ten. The V gene is TRBV7-9, the J gene TRBJ1-4, with D perhaps TRBD1 (5 bases). The germline CDR1 and CDR2 sequences are SEHNR and FQNEAQ (reference sequence). V lost 5 bases, J lost 3 bases, and 16 bases lay in between. CDR3 length: 16 amino acids. CDR3 in DNA: TGTGCCAGCAGCCGTGGGGGGGTAGCGGCTAATGAAAAACTGTTTTTT. This sequence encodes CASSRGGVAANEKLFF.

The chain joins TRBV13 to TRBJ2-5, with TRBD2 matching 9 bases. Germline trimming cut 5 bases from V and 4 bases from J; bases unmatched to any gene: 8. The CDR3 is 15 amino acids. Per the germline V gene, CDR1 is PRHDT and CDR2 is FYEKMQ (reference sequence). CDR3 in amino acids: CASSISGSGVETQYF. The CDR3 region has the DNA TGTGCCAGCAGCATTAGCGGGAGTGGAGTAGAGACCCAGTACTTC.

In its sample, this clone was seen a few times. CDR3 bases: TGTGCCAGCAGTGACACGGGTGCCAGAGACTACACCTTC. This translates into CASSDTGARDYTF. This chain joins TRBV25-1 and TRBJ1-2; D gene ambiguous. The V gene's germline CDR1 is MGHDK and CDR2 SYGVNS. Trimming stripped 3 bases from V and 10 bases from J, with 15 bases between. CDR3 length: 13 amino acids.

The chain recombines TRBV5-1 with TRBJ1-4, with D possibly being TRBD1 (6 bases). Trimming stripped 4 bases from V and 4 bases from J, with 11 bases between. CDR1 SGHRS and CDR2 YFSETQ come from the germline V gene. CDR3 length: 14 residues. The CDR3 DNA reads TGCGCCAGCAGCCTACAGGGCCGTAATGAAAAACTGTTTTTT. Amino acids: CASSLQGRNEKLFF.

The rearrangement uses TRBV3-1 (or the pseudogene TRBV3-2) and TRBJ2-3, with 11 nucleotides matching TRBD2. From germline, CDR1 is LGHDT and CDR2 YNNKEL (reference sequence). Trimming at V came to 1 base and at J to 8 bases, leaving 11 bases not matched to a gene. This CDR3 contains 17 residues. CDR3 bases: TGTGCCAGCAGCCAAGCCACCCTAGCGGGGGGTCTAGGTACGCAGTATTTT. It specifies CASSQATLAGGLGTQYF.

The rearrangement uses TRBV7-9 and TRBJ2-7, with TRBD1 as a possible D gene (5 bases). Trimming cost V 1 base and J 6 bases, with 7 bases left between them. Germline CDR1 is SEHNR and CDR2 is FQNEAQ (reference sequence). The CDR3 covers 12 residues. The CDR3 DNA reads as TGTGCCAGCAGCTTAGATGGGGCCGAGCAGTACTTC. Translating gives CASSLDGAEQYF.

This chain uses TRBV4-1 with TRBJ1-5, with 9 bases that match TRBD1. The germline V gene has CDR1 MGHRA and CDR2 YSYEKL. This CDR3 contains 18 residues. The junction had 11 bases not matched to a gene; V was cut back by 0 bases and J by 5 bases. The CDR3 sequence: CASSQDRLQGARDQPQHF. CDR3 in DNA: TGCGCCAGCAGCCAAGATCGTCTACAGGGGGCGCGGGATCAGCCCCAGCATTTT.

This clone appeared a single time. The chain recombines TRBV9 with TRBJ2-1; 7 bases are shared with TRBD1. The germline gives CDR1 SGDLS, CDR2 YYNGEE. The CDR3 consists of 15 residues. Trimming took 0 bases from V and 6 from J; bases not matched to a gene: 6. CDR3 amino acids: CASSVGGGPANEQFF. The CDR3 nucleotides are TGTGCCAGCAGCGTAGGAGGGGGCCCCGCCAATGAGCAGTTCTTC.

The chain couples TRBV14 to TRBJ2-1, with 13 bases identical to TRBD2. Germline V lookup: CDR1 SGHDN, CDR2 FVKESK. V lost 4 bases and J lost 4; bases outside the gene matches: 10. The CDR3 contains 18 residues. In nucleotides, the CDR3 is TGTGCCAGCAGCCGACCGGGACTAGCGGGAACGGGGTACAATGAGCAGTTCTTC. This gives the protein CASSRPGLAGTGYNEQFF. Full variable domain (missing parts from reference TRBV14 and TRBJ2-1): EAGVTQFPSHSVIEKGQTVTLRCDPISGHDNLYWYRRVMGKEIKFLLHFVKESKQDESGMPNNRFLAERTGGTYSTLKVQPAELEDSGVYFCASSRPGLAGTGYNEQFFGPGTRLTVL.

The V gene is TRBV6-4, the J gene TRBJ1-5; D is perhaps TRBD1 (5 bases). Germline-derived CDR1 and CDR2 are MRHNA and SNTAGT. This CDR3 comprises 15 residues. Trimming stripped 8 bases from V and 0 bases from J, with 14 bases between. The CDR3 nucleotides are TGTGCCAGCCTCCTGGGGCCCGGTAGCAATCAGCCCCAGCATTTT. Amino acid sequence: CASLLGPGSNQPQHF.

The V and J genes are TRBV3-1 (or the pseudogene TRBV3-2) and TRBJ1-1; 7 bases match TRBD1. Trimming at V came to 0 bases and at J to 4 bases, leaving 11 bases not matched to a gene. This CDR3 has 17 amino acids. Germline loops: CDR1 LGHDT, CDR2 YNNKEL (reference sequence). Written as DNA, the CDR3 is TGTGCCAGCAGCCAAGATCGTTCAGCAGGGGGGACCACTGAAGCTTTCTTT. Translated, it gives CASSQDRSAGGTTEAFF.

The rearrangement uses TRBV7-6 and TRBJ1-1, with 9 bases aligning to TRBD1. Germline V gene sequence: CDR1 SGHVS, CDR2 FNYEAQ. The CDR3 runs to 13 residues. Losses at the gene ends were 5 bases for V and 4 bases for J; bases not matched to a gene: 2. Here the CDR3 DNA reads TGTGCCAGCAGCCAGACAGGGGGCACTGAAGCTTTCTTT. Its protein product is CASSQTGGTEAFF.

The genes are TRBV6-5 and TRBJ1-6; no firm D call. The ends were cut back, 6 bases at V and 10 bases at J, with 19 bases in the middle. The germline V gene has CDR1 MNHEY and CDR2 SVGAGI. The CDR3 consists of 15 residues. The CDR3 bases are TGTGCCAGCAGCGTAGAGGGTGCGGGTAGGTCACCCCTCCACTTT. This encodes CASSVEGAGRSPLHF.

The chain links TRBV30 to TRBJ1-2; D might be TRBD1 (5 bases). V lost 3 bases, J lost 7 bases, and 12 bases lay in between. The CDR3 loop spans 12 amino acids. Germline values: CDR1 GTSNPN, CDR2 SVGIG (reference sequence). CDR3 region: CAWRQGQGGYTF. CDR3 nucleotides: TGTGCCTGGAGGCAAGGGCAGGGTGGCTACACCTTC.

The V and J genes are TRBV19 and TRBJ2-1; TRBD2 matches at 13 bases. Germline trimming cut 3 bases from V and 8 bases from J; bases unmatched to any gene: 13. The CDR3 contains 18 residues. Germline V gene data show CDR1 as LNHDA and CDR2 as SQIVND (reference sequence). CDR3 nucleotide sequence: TGTGCCAGTAGTATGGGCACCCGACTAGCGGGAGGCGGGGATGAGCAGTTCTTC. This codes for CASSMGTRLAGGGDEQFF.

This rearrangement joins TRBV27 to TRBJ1-6; D is unclear. This CDR3 has 16 amino acids. Germline loops: CDR1 MNHEY, CDR2 SMNVEV (reference sequence). With 2 bases removed from V and 8 bases from J, the gap between germline ends came to 16 bases. The CDR3 protein is CASSLGLERVHSPLHF. In DNA form, the CDR3 reads TGTGCCAGCAGTTTAGGTCTGGAGCGAGTTCATTCACCCCTCCACTTT.